This T cell receptor beta chain is from a study of blood T cell repertoires in COVID-19. Original processing notes: Reference gene primers were amplified, and this amplification served to estimate nucleated cell counts. Assay: immunoSEQ multiplex PCR; the TCRdb copy retains only in-frame clones and omits some. V, J and clone size were drawn from that table, and D and trimming were deduced from the DNA. The sample lists under 200,000 clones, roughly 80% occurring once. J was trimmed by 1 base and V by 2 bases; bases with no gene match: 11. CDR3 length: 20 amino acids. Germline-derived CDR1 and CDR2 are SGHVS and FQNEAQ.

Sequencing was done on a sample of peripheral blood. The chain has TRBV7-8 and TRBJ2-6, with 10 positions matching TRBD2. The receptor's source is a man aged 60 to 75 with active or convalescent COVID-19. CDR3 nucleotides: TGTGCCAGCAGCTTAAATATGCGGAGCGGGAGGGAATCTGGGGCCAACGTCCTGACTTTC. It encodes CASSLNMRSGRESGANVLTF.